This T cell receptor (beta chain) was profiled in a study of T cells expressing NK-cell markers (dated by TCRdb to about 2020). Some background on the complete study: TCR beta-chain repertoires were profiled in sorted CD3+CD56+NKG2C+, CD3+CD56+NKG2C- and CD3+CD56-NKG2C+ T-cell subsets from eight donors. Of the eight sequenced donors, seven were found to be HCMV-seropositive and one was found to be HCMV-seronegative. Libraries were sequenced as 2 x 150 bp reads on Illumina HiSeq 2000/2500, MiSeq or NextSeq. All eight donors whose samples were sequenced were randomly selected healthy volunteers, three of them men and five women.

Spanning cysteine to phenylalanine, the CDR3 consists of 13 amino acids. The DNA is not on file. Per the germline V gene (reference sequence), DFQATT is the CDR1 and SNEGSKA is the CDR2. Results the study describes overall, beyond this receptor: Whether the expanded NKG2C-expressing T cell clones were specific for HCMV antigens remained unclear. For roughly six donors, the dominant CD3+CD56+NKG2C+ clonotypes were among the top 10 CD8+ clonotypes and accounted for about 1.0-7.5% of CD8+ T cells. Those dominant clonotypes were again the most abundant among CD3+CD56-NKG2C+ cells in a few donors, at roughly 25-65%.

To determine HCMV serostatus, a commercial ELISA kit was used to detect HCMV-specific IgG in serum. Peripheral blood mononuclear cells were isolated from blood by Ficoll density gradient centrifugation. Sequencing was performed on an Illumina HiSeq 2000. The TCR beta cDNA libraries were made using 5'RACE template switching, a step that added both a universal primer site and unique molecular identifiers. cDNA synthesis was primed from the TCR beta constant segment, followed by two successive PCR amplification steps. The original methods were these. MIGEC was used to demultiplex reads and group reads by UMI, and MiTCR was used to assemble and quantify clonotypes. To remove erroneous sequences, TCR cDNA sequences were retained only when supported by two or more reads. The tcR package was used for downstream repertoire analysis, with clonotypes matched between fractions based on CDR3 nucleotide sequence plus V segment. Antigen specificity was annotated against VDJdb with VDJmatch, allowing one amino acid substitution in CDR3. TCRdb reprocessed the reads, so every CDR3 protein sequence counts as one entry and DNA is not shown. Here the V and J calls rest on TCRdb's processing, not on the authors' analysis. The table held for this sample gives roughly 300,000 distinct CDR3 sequences. The leading ten clones occupy 4% to 5% of the sample.

Comment on this clonotype: Its specific antigen is unknown.

This receptor was identified in a woman aged 18 to 75 in good health. Sequences were obtained from blood T cells: a sorted CD56 or NKG2C T cell subset, CD4+ or CD8+ T cells, or bulk PBMC T cells (not recorded which). Recombination connected TRBV20-1 to TRBJ2-2; TCRdb reports TRBD1, a call that lacks DNA to check it against. The CDR3 in this case is CSASPDLAGELFF.